This TCR beta chain was profiled in a study of blood T cells in healthy people across ages. The use of a sample-barcoded 5' primer and a J-beta primer mix characterized a second PCR of 7 to 11 cycles. TCRdb independently ran MiXCR on the 5' RACE reads; one entry per CDR3 protein. In the table there are some 1 million distinct CDR3 sequences, over 35% of which are singletons. This clonotype was counted only a few times. The source is a woman in her fifties or sixties in good health. What was sequenced was blood.

The CDR3 loop reads CASRDRNYGYTF. The CDR3 DNA is TGTGCCAGCAGAGACAGGAACTATGGCTACACCTTC. V and J are TRBV3-1 and TRBJ1-2; D is possibly TRBD1 (6 bases). Trimming cost V 6 bases and J 2 bases, with 7 bases left between them. CDR3 length: 12 amino acids. CDR1 and CDR2 from the germline V gene are LGHDT and YNNKEL (reference sequence).